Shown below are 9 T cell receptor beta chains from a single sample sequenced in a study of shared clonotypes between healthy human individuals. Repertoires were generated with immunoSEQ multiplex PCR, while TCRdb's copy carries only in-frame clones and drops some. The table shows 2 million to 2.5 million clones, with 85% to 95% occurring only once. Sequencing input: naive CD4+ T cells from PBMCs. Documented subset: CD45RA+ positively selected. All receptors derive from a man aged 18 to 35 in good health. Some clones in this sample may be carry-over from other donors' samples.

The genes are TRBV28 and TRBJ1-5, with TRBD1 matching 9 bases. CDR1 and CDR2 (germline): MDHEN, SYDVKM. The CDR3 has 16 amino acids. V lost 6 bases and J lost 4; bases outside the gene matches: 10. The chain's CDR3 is CASSLPGTGINQPQHF. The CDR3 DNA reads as TGTGCCAGCAGCCTTCCCGGGACAGGGATTAATCAGCCCCAGCATTTT. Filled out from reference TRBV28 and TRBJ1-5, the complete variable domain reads DVKVTQSSRYLVKRTGEKVFLECVQDMDHENMFWYRQDPGLGLRLIYFSYDVKMKEKGDIPEGYSVSREKKERFSLILESASTNQTSMYLCASSLPGTGINQPQHFGDGTRLSIL.

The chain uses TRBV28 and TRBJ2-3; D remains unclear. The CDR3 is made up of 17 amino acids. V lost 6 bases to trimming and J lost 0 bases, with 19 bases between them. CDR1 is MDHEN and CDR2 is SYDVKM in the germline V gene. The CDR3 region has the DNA TGTGCCAGCAGGACCCGTCCCCCACTGGCTAGCACAGATACGCAGTATTTT. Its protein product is CASRTRPPLASTDTQYF.

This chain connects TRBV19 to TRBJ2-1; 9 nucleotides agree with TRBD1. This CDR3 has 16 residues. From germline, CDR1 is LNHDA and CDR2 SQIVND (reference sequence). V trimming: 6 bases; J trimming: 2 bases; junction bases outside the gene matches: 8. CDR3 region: CASRGRTGDAYNEQFF. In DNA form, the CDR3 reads TGTGCCAGTAGGGGTCGGACAGGGGACGCCTACAATGAGCAGTTCTTC.

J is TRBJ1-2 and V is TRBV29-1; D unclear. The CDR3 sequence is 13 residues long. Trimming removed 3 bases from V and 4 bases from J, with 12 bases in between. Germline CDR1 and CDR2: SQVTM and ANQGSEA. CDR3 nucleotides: TGCAGCGTTGAGTCCAGGTCCCGCTATGGCTACACCTTC. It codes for CSVESRSRYGYTF.

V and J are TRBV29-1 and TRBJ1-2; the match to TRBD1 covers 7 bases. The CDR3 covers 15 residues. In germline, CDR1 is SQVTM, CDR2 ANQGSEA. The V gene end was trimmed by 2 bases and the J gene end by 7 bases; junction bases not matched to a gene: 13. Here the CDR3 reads CSVEKEQGIPLGYTF. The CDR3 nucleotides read TGCAGCGTTGAAAAGGAACAGGGGATCCCACTTGGCTACACCTTC.

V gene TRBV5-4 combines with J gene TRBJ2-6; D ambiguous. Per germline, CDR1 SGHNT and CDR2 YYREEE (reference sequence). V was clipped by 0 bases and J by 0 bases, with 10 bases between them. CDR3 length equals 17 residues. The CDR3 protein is CASSLGTSYSGANVLTF. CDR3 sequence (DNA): TGTGCCAGCAGCTTGGGGACGTCCTACTCTGGGGCCAACGTCCTGACTTTC.

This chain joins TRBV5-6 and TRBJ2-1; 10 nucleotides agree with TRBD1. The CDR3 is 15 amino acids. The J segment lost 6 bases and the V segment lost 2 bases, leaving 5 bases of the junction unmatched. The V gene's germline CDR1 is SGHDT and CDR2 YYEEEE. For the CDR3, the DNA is TGTGCCAGCAGCTTTCTCCGGGACAGGGGCAATGAGCAGTTCTTC. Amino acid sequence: CASSFLRDRGNEQFF.

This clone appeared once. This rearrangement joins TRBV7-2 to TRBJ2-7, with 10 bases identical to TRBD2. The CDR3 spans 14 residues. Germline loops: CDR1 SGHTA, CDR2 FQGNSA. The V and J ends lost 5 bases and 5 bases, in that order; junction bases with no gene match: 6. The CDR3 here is CASSISGRMHEQYF. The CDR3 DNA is TGTGCCAGCAGCATTAGCGGGAGGATGCACGAGCAGTACTTC. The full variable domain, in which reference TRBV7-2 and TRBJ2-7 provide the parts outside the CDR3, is GAGVSQSPSNKVTEKGKDVELRCDPISGHTALYWYRQSLGQGLEFLIYFQGNSAPDKSGLPSDRFSAERTGGSVSTLTIQRTQQEDSAVYLCASSISGRMHEQYFGPGTRLTVT.

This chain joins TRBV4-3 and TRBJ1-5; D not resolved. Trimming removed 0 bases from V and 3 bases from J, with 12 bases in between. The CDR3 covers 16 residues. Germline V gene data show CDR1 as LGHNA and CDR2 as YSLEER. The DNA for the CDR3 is TGCGCCAGCAGCCAAGAATTACGCCAGGTCAATCAGCCCCAGCATTTT. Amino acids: CASSQELRQVNQPQHF.